This TCR beta chain was captured in a study of T cells in Graves' hyperthyroidism and ophthalmopathy. It was RNA transcripts that yielded the amplified TCR beta CDR3 regions. HTBI primers were employed in a first-round RT-PCR of the TCR CDR3. TCRdb analysed the multiplex PCR reads with MiXCR anew, one entry per CDR3 protein. This table has 360,000 or so distinct CDR3 sequences, roughly 20% appearing once. This clonotype occurred many times. For the diagnoses, clinical symptoms, serum thyroxine and TRAb, thyroid ultrasound and orbital computed tomography were used. The V end was cut by 3 bases, the J end by 2 bases, with 5 bases between. The CDR3 totals 12 residues. Germline V gene lookup returns CDR1 DFQATT and CDR2 SNEGSKA (reference sequence).

Sequencing was carried out using blood. This chain connects TRBV20-1 to TRBJ1-5; D call uncertain. The TCR comes from a woman aged 40-49 years with Graves' ophthalmopathy. CDR3 sequence (DNA): TGCAGTGCTAGTTCCGGCAATCAGCCCCAGCATTTT. Amino acid sequence: CSASSGNQPQHF.